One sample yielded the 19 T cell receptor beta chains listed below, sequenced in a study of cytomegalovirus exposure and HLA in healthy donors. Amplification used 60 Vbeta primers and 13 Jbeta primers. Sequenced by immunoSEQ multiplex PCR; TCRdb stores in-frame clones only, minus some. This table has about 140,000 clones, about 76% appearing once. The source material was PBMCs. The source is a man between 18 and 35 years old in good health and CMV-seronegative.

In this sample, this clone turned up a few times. The CDR3 region has the DNA TGTGCCAGCAGCTTAGAATCCCGACACATCGTATACGAGCAGTACTTC. Protein: CASSLESRHIVYEQYF. This chain links TRBV11-2 with TRBJ2-7, with D uncertain. Trimming stripped 0 bases from V and 4 bases from J, with 16 bases between. This CDR3 spans 16 amino acids. Germline lookup yields CDR1 SGHAT and CDR2 FQNNGV.

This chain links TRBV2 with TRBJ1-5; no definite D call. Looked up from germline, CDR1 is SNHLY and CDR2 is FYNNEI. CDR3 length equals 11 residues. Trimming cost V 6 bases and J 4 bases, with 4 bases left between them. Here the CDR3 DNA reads TGTGCCAGCAGCCTAAATCAGCCCCAGCATTTT. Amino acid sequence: CASSLNQPQHF.

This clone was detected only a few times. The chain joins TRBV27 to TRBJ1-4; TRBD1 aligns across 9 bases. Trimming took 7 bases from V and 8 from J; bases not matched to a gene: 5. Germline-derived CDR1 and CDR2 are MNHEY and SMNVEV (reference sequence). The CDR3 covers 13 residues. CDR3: CASTGQGWEKLFF. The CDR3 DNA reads TGTGCCAGCACCGGACAGGGGTGGGAAAAACTGTTTTTT.

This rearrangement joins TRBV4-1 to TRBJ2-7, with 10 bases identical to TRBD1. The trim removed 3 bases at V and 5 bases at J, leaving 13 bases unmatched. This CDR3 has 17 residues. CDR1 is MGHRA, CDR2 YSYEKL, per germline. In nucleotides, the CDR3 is TGCGCCAGCAGCCATCGAACCCCCGGACAGGGGGTCAACGAGCAGTACTTC. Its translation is CASSHRTPGQGVNEQYF.

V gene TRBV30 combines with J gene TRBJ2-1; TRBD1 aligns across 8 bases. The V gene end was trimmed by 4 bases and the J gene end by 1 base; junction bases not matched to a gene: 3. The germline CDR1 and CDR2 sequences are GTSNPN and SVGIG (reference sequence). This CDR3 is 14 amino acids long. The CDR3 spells CAWIGQGSYNEQFF. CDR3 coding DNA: TGTGCCTGGATTGGACAGGGATCCTACAATGAGCAGTTCTTC.

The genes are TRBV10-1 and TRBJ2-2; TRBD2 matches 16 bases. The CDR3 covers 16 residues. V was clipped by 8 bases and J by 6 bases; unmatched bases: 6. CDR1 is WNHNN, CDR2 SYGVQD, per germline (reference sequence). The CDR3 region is CASGTSGRADSGELFF. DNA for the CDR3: TGCGCCAGCGGGACTAGCGGGAGGGCCGACTCCGGGGAGCTGTTTTTT.

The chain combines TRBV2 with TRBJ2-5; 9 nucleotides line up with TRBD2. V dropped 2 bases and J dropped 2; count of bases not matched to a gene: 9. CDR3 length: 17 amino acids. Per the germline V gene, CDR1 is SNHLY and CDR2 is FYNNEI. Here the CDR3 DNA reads TGTGCCAGCAGTGAATGGATAACTAGCGGGCCTCAAGAGACCCAGTACTTC. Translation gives CASSEWITSGPQETQYF.

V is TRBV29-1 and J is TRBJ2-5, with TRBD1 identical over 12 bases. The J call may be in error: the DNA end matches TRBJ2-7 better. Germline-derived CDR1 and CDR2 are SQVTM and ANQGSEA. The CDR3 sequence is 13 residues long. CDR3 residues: CSTGQGAQSEQYF. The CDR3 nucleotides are TGCAGCACGGGACAGGGGGCGCAAAGCGAGCAGTACTTC.

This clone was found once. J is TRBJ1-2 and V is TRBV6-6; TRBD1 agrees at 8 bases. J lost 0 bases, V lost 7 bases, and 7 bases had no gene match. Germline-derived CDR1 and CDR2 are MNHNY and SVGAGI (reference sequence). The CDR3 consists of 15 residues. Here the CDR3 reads CASTGDRQANYGYTF. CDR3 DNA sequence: TGTGCCAGCACCGGGGACAGGCAAGCTAACTATGGCTACACCTTC.

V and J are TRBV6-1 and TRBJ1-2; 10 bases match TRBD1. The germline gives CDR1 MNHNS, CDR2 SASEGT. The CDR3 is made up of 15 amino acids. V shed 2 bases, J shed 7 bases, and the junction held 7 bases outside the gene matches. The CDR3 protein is CASSEKGQGVGGYTF. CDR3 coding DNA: TGTGCCAGCAGTGAAAAAGGACAGGGGGTTGGTGGCTACACCTTC.

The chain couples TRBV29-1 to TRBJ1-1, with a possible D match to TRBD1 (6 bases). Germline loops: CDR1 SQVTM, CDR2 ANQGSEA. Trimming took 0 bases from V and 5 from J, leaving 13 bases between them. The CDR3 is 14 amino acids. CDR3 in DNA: TGCAGCGTTGAAGATCAACGAAGGGGGACTGAAGCTTTCTTT. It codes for CSVEDQRRGTEAFF. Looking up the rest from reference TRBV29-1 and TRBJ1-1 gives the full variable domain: SAVISQKPSRDICQRGTSLTIQCQVDSQVTMMFWYRQQPGQSLTLIATANQGSEATYESGFVIDKFPISRPNLTFSTLTVSNMSPEDSSIYLCSVEDQRRGTEAFFGQGTRLTVV.

The CDR3 DNA is TGCAGTGCTACAACAGGGCATGGCTACACCTTC. It specifies CSATTGHGYTF. This sequence joins TRBV20-1 and TRBJ1-2; weak D call: TRBD1 (6 bases). The V gene's germline CDR1 is DFQATT and CDR2 SNEGSKA (reference sequence). There are 11 residues in the CDR3. Deletions cut 4 bases from V and 6 bases from J, with 9 bases between.

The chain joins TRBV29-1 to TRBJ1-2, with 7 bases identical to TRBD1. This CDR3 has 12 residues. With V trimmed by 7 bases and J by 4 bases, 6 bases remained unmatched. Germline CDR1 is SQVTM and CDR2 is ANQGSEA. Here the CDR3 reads CSAGDSSYGYTF. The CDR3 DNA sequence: TGCAGCGCCGGGGACAGCAGCTATGGCTACACCTTC.

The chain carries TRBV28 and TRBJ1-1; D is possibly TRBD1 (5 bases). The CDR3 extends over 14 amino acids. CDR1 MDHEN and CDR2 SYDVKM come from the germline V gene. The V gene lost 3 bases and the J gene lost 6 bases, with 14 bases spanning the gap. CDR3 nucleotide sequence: TGTGCCAGCAGTTTTTCAGGGTCCCGTGCTGAAGCTTTCTTT. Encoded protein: CASSFSGSRAEAFF. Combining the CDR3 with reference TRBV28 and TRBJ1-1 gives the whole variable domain DVKVTQSSRYLVKRTGEKVFLECVQDMDHENMFWYRQDPGLGLRLIYFSYDVKMKEKGDIPEGYSVSREKKERFSLILESASTNQTSMYLCASSFSGSRAEAFFGQGTRLTVV.

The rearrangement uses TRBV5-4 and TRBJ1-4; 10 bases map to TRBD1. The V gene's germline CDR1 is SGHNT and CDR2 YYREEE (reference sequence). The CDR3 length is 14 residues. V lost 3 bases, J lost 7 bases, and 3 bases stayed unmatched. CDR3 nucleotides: TGTGCCAGCAGCTCGGGACAGGGGTTTGAAAAACTGTTTTTT. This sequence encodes CASSSGQGFEKLFF. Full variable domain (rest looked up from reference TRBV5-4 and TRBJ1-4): ETGVTQSPTHLIKTRGQQVTLRCSSQSGHNTVSWYQQALGQGPQFIFQYYREEENGRGNFPPRFSGLQFPNYSSELNVNALELDDSALYLCASSSGQGFEKLFFGSGTQLSVL.

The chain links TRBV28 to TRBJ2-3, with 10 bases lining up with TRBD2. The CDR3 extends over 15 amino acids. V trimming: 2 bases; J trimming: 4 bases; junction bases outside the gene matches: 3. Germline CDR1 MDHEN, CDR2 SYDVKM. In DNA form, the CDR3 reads TGTGCCAGCAGTTTAAGCGGGAGGGCCTCAGATACGCAGTATTTT. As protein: CASSLSGRASDTQYF.

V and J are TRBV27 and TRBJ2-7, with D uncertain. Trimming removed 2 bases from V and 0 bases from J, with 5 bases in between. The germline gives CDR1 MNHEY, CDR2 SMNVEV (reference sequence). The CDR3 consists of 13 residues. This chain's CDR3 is CASSLLSSYEQYF. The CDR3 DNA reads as TGTGCCAGCAGTTTACTGAGCTCCTACGAGCAGTACTTC.

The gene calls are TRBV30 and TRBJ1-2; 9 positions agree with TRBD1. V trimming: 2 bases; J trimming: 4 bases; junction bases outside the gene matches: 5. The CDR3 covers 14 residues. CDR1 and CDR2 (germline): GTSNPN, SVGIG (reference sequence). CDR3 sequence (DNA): TGTGCCTGGAGTTTCGGACAGGGGAGCTATGGCTACACCTTC. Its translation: CAWSFGQGSYGYTF.

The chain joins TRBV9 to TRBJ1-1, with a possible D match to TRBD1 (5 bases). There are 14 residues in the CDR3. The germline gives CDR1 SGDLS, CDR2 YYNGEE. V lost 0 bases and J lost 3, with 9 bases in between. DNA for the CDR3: TGTGCCAGCAGCGTAGATCCGGGGGACACTGAAGCTTTCTTT. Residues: CASSVDPGDTEAFF.